The T cell receptor beta chain described here comes from a study of cytomegalovirus exposure and HLA in healthy donors. This CDR3 is 15 amino acids long. Use of 60 Vbeta and 13 Jbeta primers characterized the PCR. Repertoires were generated with immunoSEQ multiplex PCR, while TCRdb's copy carries only in-frame clones and drops some. The sample lists about 89,000 clones, 70% to 80% occurring once. The material sequenced was PBMCs. This receptor was taken from a man aged 25 to 40 in good health and CMV-seronegative. J is TRBJ2-3 and V is TRBV1; TRBD1 is the table's D call, not checked against the DNA. TRBV1 is noted as a pseudogene. The DNA of the CDR3 is TGCACCCTAAGGGGTCAGCGCACCGAAGGGGATACGCAGTATTTT. It translates to CTLRGQRTEGDTQYF.